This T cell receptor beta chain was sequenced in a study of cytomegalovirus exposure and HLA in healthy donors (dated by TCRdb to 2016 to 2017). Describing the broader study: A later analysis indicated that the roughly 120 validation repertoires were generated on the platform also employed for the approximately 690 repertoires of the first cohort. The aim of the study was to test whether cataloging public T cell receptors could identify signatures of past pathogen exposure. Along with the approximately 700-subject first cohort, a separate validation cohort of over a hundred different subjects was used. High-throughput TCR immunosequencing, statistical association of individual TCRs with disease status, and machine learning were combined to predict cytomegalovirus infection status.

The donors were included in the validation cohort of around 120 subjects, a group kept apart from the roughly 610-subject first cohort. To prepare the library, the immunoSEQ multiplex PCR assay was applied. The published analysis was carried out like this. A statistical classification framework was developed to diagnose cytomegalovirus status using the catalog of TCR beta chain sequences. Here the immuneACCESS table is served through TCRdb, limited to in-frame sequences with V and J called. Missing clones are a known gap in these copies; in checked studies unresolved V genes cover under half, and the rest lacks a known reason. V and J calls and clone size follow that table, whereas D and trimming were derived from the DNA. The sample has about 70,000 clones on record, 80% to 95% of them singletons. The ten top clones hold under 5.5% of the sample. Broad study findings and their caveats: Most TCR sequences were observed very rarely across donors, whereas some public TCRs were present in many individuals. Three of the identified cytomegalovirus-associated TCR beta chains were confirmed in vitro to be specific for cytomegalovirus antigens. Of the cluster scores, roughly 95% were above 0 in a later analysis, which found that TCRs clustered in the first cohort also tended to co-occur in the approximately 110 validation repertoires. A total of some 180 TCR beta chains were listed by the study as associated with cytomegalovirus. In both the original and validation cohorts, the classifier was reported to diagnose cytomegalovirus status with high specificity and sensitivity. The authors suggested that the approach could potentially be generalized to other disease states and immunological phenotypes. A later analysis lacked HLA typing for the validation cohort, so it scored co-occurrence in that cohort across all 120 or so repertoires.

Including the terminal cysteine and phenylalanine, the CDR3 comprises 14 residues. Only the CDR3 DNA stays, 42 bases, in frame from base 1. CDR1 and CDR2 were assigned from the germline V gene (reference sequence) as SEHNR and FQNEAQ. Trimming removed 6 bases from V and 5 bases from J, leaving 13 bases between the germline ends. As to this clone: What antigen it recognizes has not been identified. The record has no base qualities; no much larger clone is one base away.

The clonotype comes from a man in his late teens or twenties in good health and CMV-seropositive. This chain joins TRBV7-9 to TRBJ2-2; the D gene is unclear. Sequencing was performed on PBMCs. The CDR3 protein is CASRYLTETGELFF. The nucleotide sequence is TGTGCCAGCAGATATCTAACCGAGACCGGGGAGCTGTTTTTT.